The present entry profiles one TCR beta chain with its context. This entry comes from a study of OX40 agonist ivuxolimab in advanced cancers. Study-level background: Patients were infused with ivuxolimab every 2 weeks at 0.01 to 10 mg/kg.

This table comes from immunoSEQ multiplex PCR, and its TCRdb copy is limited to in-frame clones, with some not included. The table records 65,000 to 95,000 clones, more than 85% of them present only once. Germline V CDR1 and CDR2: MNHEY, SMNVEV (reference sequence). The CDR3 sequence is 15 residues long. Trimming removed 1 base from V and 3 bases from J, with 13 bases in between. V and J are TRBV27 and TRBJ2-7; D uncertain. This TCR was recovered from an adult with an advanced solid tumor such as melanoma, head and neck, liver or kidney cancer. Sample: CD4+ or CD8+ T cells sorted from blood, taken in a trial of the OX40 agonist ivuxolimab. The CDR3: CASSLFPGLFYEQYF. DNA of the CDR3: TGTGCCAGCAGTTTATTTCCGGGCCTCTTCTACGAGCAGTACTTC.